The sample holds a few counts of the clone carrying this T cell receptor beta chain. What it binds is not known. This entry belongs to a study of shared clonotypes between healthy human individuals. Study observations and caveats: Clonotype sharing among donors, it was expected, would be affected by sequencing depth.

Produced via immunoSEQ multiplex PCR; TCRdb's table is partial and in-frame only. Of under 2,500,000 clones listed, approximately 94% are singletons. The length of the CDR3 is 15 residues. With 1 base removed from V and 9 bases from J, the gap between germline ends came to 13 bases. Germline values: CDR1 SGHTA, CDR2 FQGTGA. This clonotype was obtained from a man between 18 and 35 years old in good health. Source material: naive CD4+ T cells sorted from blood. The subset is: CD45RA+ positively selected. This chain links TRBV7-3 with TRBJ1-6, with unresolved D. The CDR3 nucleotides are TGTGCCAGCAGCTTAAGCGGCTCAACCATTTCACCCCTCCACTTT. This sequence encodes CASSLSGSTISPLHF.